These T cell receptor beta chains were read from a single sample in a study of read filtering for tumor transcriptome and immune sequencing. TCRdb itself ran the reads through MiXCR, one entry per CDR3 protein. The sample shows over 90,000 distinct CDR3 sequences, roughly 21% of them seen only once. The sequenced sample consisted of a population of CD138-negative cells sorted from bone marrow. The receptors here all came from a donor at least 40 years old with multiple myeloma. CDR3s leave out the opening cysteine and the closing phenylalanine or tryptophan.

V: TRBV28; length: 11; J: TRBJ1-5; CDR3: ASSLNRNQPQH
V: TRBV12-3/TRBV12-4; length: 9; J: TRBJ1-4; CDR3: ASSLGEKLF
V: TRBV2; length: 12; J: TRBJ1-2; CDR3: ASTRQGTPAGYT
V: TRBV4-2; length: 14; J: TRBJ2-7; CDR3: ASSPTWGRDSYEQY
V: TRBV29-1; length: 11; J: TRBJ2-3; CDR3: SGGLAVSDTQY
V: TRBV7-3; length: 13; J: TRBJ2-3; CDR3: ATALHGESTDTQY
V: TRBV19; length: 12; J: TRBJ2-2; CDR3: ASSIWAGTGELF
V: TRBV19; length: 13; J: TRBJ2-7; CDR3: ASSSRTGEAYEQY
V: TRBV5-1; length: 12; J: TRBJ1-5; CDR3: ASSLGGGMQPQH
V: TRBV11-2; length: 12; J: TRBJ2-1; CDR3: ASSFQQGYNEQF
V: TRBV11-2; length: 12; J: TRBJ2-5; CDR3: ASSLYSGKETQY
V: TRBV5-1; length: 12; J: TRBJ1-4; CDR3: ASSLDGGDEKLS
V: TRBV28; length: 15; J: TRBJ1-1; CDR3: ASSLWAANIENTEAF
V: TRBV7-2; length: 13; J: TRBJ2-1; CDR3: ASRLDGQGLDEQS
V: TRBV7-2; length: 11; J: TRBJ1-1; CDR3: ASSLSLRAEAF
V: TRBV5-1; length: 12; J: TRBJ2-5; CDR3: ASSLAQGYETQY
V: TRBV2; length: 13; J: TRBJ2-1; CDR3: ASSELGRDVGEQF
V: TRBV5-1; length: 11; J: TRBJ1-5; CDR3: ASGEKVDQPQH
V: TRBV6-2/TRBV6-3; length: 11; J: TRBJ2-7; CDR3: ASSVTAAYEQY
V: TRBV29-1; length: 9; J: TRBJ1-1; CDR3: SGGENTEAF
V: TRBV28; length: 11; J: TRBJ2-7; CDR3: ASETRNSYEQY
V: TRBV29-1; length: 11; J: TRBJ2-2; CDR3: SAGTGTAGELF
V: TRBV28; length: 10; J: TRBJ2-1; CDR3: ASSLGYDEQF
V: TRBV19; length: 12; J: TRBJ2-1; CDR3: ASSMAGGPNEQF
V: TRBV7-2; length: 11; J: TRBJ2-5; CDR3: ASSLNFPETQY
V: TRBV5-1; length: 13; J: TRBJ2-3; CDR3: ASSRTSGGADTQY
V: TRBV29-1; length: 10; J: TRBJ1-1; CDR3: SATLLNTEAF
V: TRBV7-9; length: 10; J: TRBJ1-2; CDR3: ASTQMSDPPV
V: TRBV5-1; length: 13; J: TRBJ2-1; CDR3: ASSLSAGGYNEQF
V: TRBV5-6; length: 11; J: TRBJ2-1; CDR3: ASRGRGKFEQF
V: TRBV5-6; length: 16; J: TRBJ2-2; CDR3: ASSFNYGGLWSTGELF
V: TRBV4-2; length: 14; J: TRBJ1-5; CDR3: ASSQDRGGRDQPQH
V: TRBV18; length: 13; J: TRBJ1-1; CDR3: ASSPRDRGTGEAF
V: TRBV3-1; length: 12; J: TRBJ1-1; CDR3: ASSLLQSGYEAF
V: TRBV11-2; length: 14; J: TRBJ2-3; CDR3: ASSQFGTASTDTQY
V: TRBV3-1; length: 14; J: TRBJ2-5; CDR3: ASSQSWTGGAETQY
V: TRBV11-2; length: 13; J: TRBJ2-1; CDR3: ASSSVRGRGNEQF
V: TRBV12-3/TRBV12-4; length: 14; J: TRBJ1-1; CDR3: ASSPGLGTGGTEAF
V: TRBV28; length: 11; J: TRBJ1-1; CDR3: ASSLVMNTEAF
V: TRBV5-1; length: 15; J: TRBJ1-6; CDR3: ASSLVGRQGWNSPLH
V: TRBV29-1; length: 12; J: TRBJ2-1; CDR3: SARGQAVLNEQF
V: TRBV6-6; length: 11; J: TRBJ1-1; CDR3: ASMPSGNTEAF
V: TRBV29-1; length: 10; J: TRBJ2-5; CDR3: SVGQLQETQY
V: TRBV29-1; length: 10; J: TRBJ1-1; CDR3: SVASLNTEAF
V: TRBV12-3/TRBV12-4; length: 11; J: TRBJ2-2; CDR3: ATSLSGVGELF
V: TRBV27; length: 14; J: TRBJ1-6; CDR3: ASLYPRSSYNSPLH
V: TRBV14; length: 14; J: TRBJ1-1; CDR3: ASSQGAGGLYTEAF
V: TRBV20-1; length: 11; J: TRBJ1-1; CDR3: RTTAGADTEAF
V: TRBV2; length: 10; J: TRBJ2-2; CDR3: ASSAGAGELF
V: TRBV5-1; length: 13; J: TRBJ2-2; CDR3: ASSLPGTSTGELF
V: TRBV7-3; length: 11; J: TRBJ2-1; CDR3: ASSLNNGGQQF
V: TRBV10-2; length: 13; J: TRBJ1-5; CDR3: ASSEFSGTDQPQH
V: TRBV6-6; length: 14; J: TRBJ2-5; CDR3: ASSSLGGGGGETQY
V: TRBV5-1; length: 19; J: TRBJ2-1; CDR3: ASSLGRVGRWRGVSYNEQF
V: TRBV5-1; length: 13; J: TRBJ1-2; CDR3: ASSSPDRSNYGYT
V: TRBV2; length: 11; J: TRBJ2-7; CDR3: ASSPGQGREQY
V: TRBV5-1; length: 13; J: TRBJ2-7; CDR3: ASSLGSGAHYEQY
V: TRBV10-2; length: 14; J: TRBJ2-6; CDR3: ASSEFPRARANALT
V: TRBV12-3/TRBV12-4; length: 12; J: TRBJ2-2; CDR3: ASSTDRVRAELF